One T cell receptor (beta chain) is described in this entry. Germline loops: CDR1 SGHRS, CDR2 YFSETQ. CDR3 length equals 17 residues. After removal of 3 bases from V and 6 bases from J, the junction contained 12 bases not matched to a gene. The second PCR ran about 6 to 12 cycles with a sample-barcoded 5' primer and J-beta primers. TCRdb reprocessed the 5' RACE reads via MiXCR and lists one record per CDR3 protein. Of 1.5 million to 2 million distinct CDR3 sequences in the sample, about 32% are singletons; the top ten hold around 11%. This specimen comes from a study of blood T cells in healthy people across ages.

The chain is built from TRBV5-1 and TRBJ2-1, with 10 bases identical to TRBD2. The sequencing sample was made of blood. This sequence was found in a woman aged 30 to 39 in good health. CDR3 amino acids: CASSSDFSGRPPNEQFF. The CDR3 bases are TGCGCCAGCAGCTCCGACTTTAGCGGGAGGCCCCCCAATGAGCAGTTCTTC.